This T cell receptor beta chain was identified in a study of T-cell reconstitution after alpha-beta-depleted transplantation in children. Molecular barcoding with unique molecular identifiers was used for the TCRbeta library. TCRdb reprocessed the PCR reads via MiXCR and lists one record per CDR3 protein. The table lists just under 550,000 distinct CDR3 sequences, about 18% of them singletons. This clonotype has only a few counts. The sequencing here drew on PBMCs from the stem cell graft donor, taken from the stem cell graft. The source is a human donor who donated a stem cell graft to a child with acute lymphoblastic leukemia.

The CDR3 loop is CASTSEAGKTEAFF. The CDR3 coding sequence is TGTGCCAGCACCTCAGAGGCAGGGAAGACTGAAGCTTTCTTT. The chain carries TRBV2 and TRBJ1-1, with D perhaps matching TRBD1 (5 bases). The V gene lost 7 bases and the J gene lost 5 bases, with 17 bases spanning the gap. This CDR3 is 14 amino acids long. The germline CDR1 and CDR2 sequences are SNHLY and FYNNEI.